This entry concerns a single T cell receptor beta chain. Its antigen remains unidentified. The sample comes from a study of blood T cells in healthy people across ages. Study-wide results and caveats: PBMCs left unsorted prevented a conclusive naive versus antigen-experienced comparison.

The CDR3 sequence is 14 residues long. The V and J ends lost 6 bases and 7 bases, in that order; junction bases with no gene match: 9. Germline CDR1 is MNHNS and CDR2 is SASEGT. The authors extracted at least 5 micrograms of total RNA per sample. Together with a sample-barcoded 5' primer, a J-beta primer mix was included in a second PCR lasting 7 to 11 cycles. From the 5' RACE reads, TCRdb called clonotypes with MiXCR, one entry per CDR3 protein. The data show around 500,000 distinct CDR3 sequences, with around 27% seen just once and roughly 3.5% held by the top ten. The same specimen was also included in a second study, on T cells of mothers and their children.

The sequence derives from a boy aged 2 to 10 in good health. Sequencing was carried out using blood. The V call is TRBV6-1, the J call TRBJ2-5, with TRBD1 identical over 9 bases. CDR3 nucleotides: TGTGCCAGCAGCAACAGGGGGCTGGAATGGACCCAGTACTTC. The encoded protein is CASSNRGLEWTQYF.